These 9 T cell receptor beta chains came from one sample sequenced in a study of cytomegalovirus exposure and HLA in healthy donors. The study ran its PCR with 60 Vbeta and 13 Jbeta primers. Libraries were prepared by immunoSEQ multiplex PCR; TCRdb keeps only in-frame clonotypes and omits some of them. The sample lists about 110,000 clones; 70% to 80% were seen once. The sequenced sample consisted of PBMCs. The receptors were gathered from a woman younger than 45 in good health and CMV-seropositive.

The genes are TRBV7-9 and TRBJ2-7, with 10 bases aligning to TRBD1. V gave up 6 bases and J gave up 0 bases; unmatched junction bases: 5. Looked up from germline, CDR1 is SEHNR and CDR2 is FQNEAQ (reference sequence). The length of the CDR3 is 15 residues. CDR3 sequence: CASRSGQGVSYEQYF. The CDR3 region has the DNA TGTGCCAGCAGATCAGGACAGGGGGTCTCCTACGAGCAGTACTTC.

This clone was recorded a few times. The chain carries TRBV20-1 and TRBJ1-2; D is uncertain. The CDR3 contains 11 residues. CDR1 and CDR2 (germline): DFQATT, SNEGSKA (reference sequence). The CDR3 here is CSVIENYGYTF. CDR3 coding DNA: TGCAGCGTGATCGAGAACTATGGCTACACCTTC.

The V and J genes are TRBV4-2 and TRBJ1-4; TRBD1 might be the D (5 bases). V was shortened by 1 base and J by 8 bases, with 11 bases between the two germline ends. Germline V gene data show CDR1 as LGHNA and CDR2 as YNFKEQ. The CDR3 spans 14 residues. For the CDR3, the DNA is TGTGCCAGCAGCCAAGTCCAGGGTTGGGAAAAACTGTTTTTT. This translates into CASSQVQGWEKLFF.

This sequence joins TRBV6-1 and TRBJ1-2, with 10 nucleotides matching TRBD1. This CDR3 has 16 residues. V was pared by 2 bases and J by 7 bases, with 10 bases of the junction left unmatched. Germline loops: CDR1 MNHNS, CDR2 SASEGT. In nucleotides, the CDR3 is TGTGCCAGCAGTGAATCCCCCCCGGACAGGGGGTTTGGCTACACCTTC. Protein: CASSESPPDRGFGYTF.

The J gene is TRBJ2-7, the V gene TRBV19, with 7 bases identical to TRBD1. Germline CDR1 reads LNHDA; CDR2 reads SQIVND (reference sequence). The V and J ends lost 3 bases and 6 bases, in that order; junction bases with no gene match: 5. The CDR3 runs to 13 residues. CDR3 region: CASSIDRVGEQYF. Here the CDR3 DNA reads TGTGCCAGTAGTATCGACAGGGTGGGCGAGCAGTACTTC.

This chain connects TRBV19 to TRBJ1-5; tentatively, D is TRBD1 (6 bases). There are 18 residues in the CDR3. V lost 5 bases, J lost 0 bases, and 20 bases lay in between. CDR1 and CDR2 (germline): LNHDA, SQIVND (reference sequence). CDR3 coding DNA: TGTGCCAGTAGTCCGGGTGGGGGCAGCTTTTATAGCAATCAGCCCCAGCATTTT. As protein: CASSPGGGSFYSNQPQHF.

This chain uses TRBV4-1 with TRBJ2-5; possible D gene TRBD1, 5 bases. The germline V gene encodes CDR1 MGHRA and CDR2 YSYEKL. The CDR3 length is 17 residues. V lost 0 bases to trimming and J lost 5 bases, with 19 bases between them. DNA for the CDR3: TGCGCCAGCAGCCAAGATGGTCAGGGCTTTAGTGGGGAGACCCAGTACTTC. This translates into CASSQDGQGFSGETQYF.

This sequence joins TRBV19 and TRBJ2-1; 7 bases agree with TRBD2. Germline V gives CDR1 LNHDA, CDR2 SQIVND (reference sequence). This CDR3 has 15 amino acids. J was trimmed by 1 base and V by 6 bases; bases with no gene match: 6. CDR3 nucleotide sequence: TGTGCCAGTAGCACAGGACTAGGTTCCTACAATGAGCAGTTCTTC. This translates into CASSTGLGSYNEQFF.

The J gene is TRBJ2-5, the V gene TRBV29-1; 11 nucleotides align to TRBD1. The J call may not be correct, given that the DNA end is closer to TRBJ2-7. The CDR3 has 17 residues. Germline CDR1 reads SQVTM; CDR2 reads ANQGSEA. The CDR3 DNA sequence: TGCAGCGTTGAAGACCGGACAGGGGGCGGTTCGGCCTACGAGCAGTACTTC. Its translation is CSVEDRTGGGSAYEQYF.